This TCR beta chain is drawn from a study of blood T cell repertoires in COVID-19. Study information: Acute-phase and convalescent COVID-19 samples originated in the United States, Italy and Spain. From T cells, B-cell-depleted T cells, or PBMCs came the material, which was cDNA or gDNA.

Original handling: Scientists estimated how many nucleated cells there were by amplifying reference gene primers. TCRdb's table, derived via immunoSEQ multiplex PCR, lists solely in-frame clones and lacks some. V and J calls and clone size follow that table, whereas D and trimming were derived from the DNA. Here the sample spans approximately 61,000 clones, around 86% being singletons. The sample was peripheral blood. This receptor was taken from a human donor in a cohort sampled during active COVID-19.

The CDR3 region has the DNA TGTGCCGTAGGATCTCCGGACAGGGGAGAGACCCAGTACTTC. Amino acids: CAVGSPDRGETQYF. The V gene is TRBV10-3, the J gene TRBJ2-5, with TRBD1 matching over 9 bases. The V segment lost 11 bases and the J segment 4 bases; nucleotides outside the gene matches: 11. This CDR3 region has 14 residues. CDR1 ENHRY and CDR2 SYGVKD come from the germline V gene.